This note documents a single TCR beta chain sequence. Its antigen is not identified. The sample belongs to a study of shared clonotypes between healthy human individuals. Study-wide points: Sharing across a few donors was seen in 4% to 5.5% of naive CD4 clonotypes. Clonotypes shared by all four donors outscored non-shared clonotypes in generation probability.

The naive CD8 fraction comprised CD45RO-negative cells positively selected for CCR7 and excluded terminally differentiated effector memory CD45RA+ cells. Profiling relied on immunoSEQ multiplex PCR, and the TCRdb table lists in-frame clones only, not all of them. The sample includes fewer than 850,000 clones, 96% of them seen just once. The CDR3 loop spans 17 amino acids. Germline CDR1 is SGHVS and CDR2 is FQNEAQ. V lost 4 bases and J 0 bases, leaving 13 bases between the germline ends. The receptor comes from a man aged 30-40 years in good health. The V and J genes are TRBV7-8 and TRBJ2-6, with a possible D match to TRBD1 (5 bases). Sample: naive CD8+ T cells sorted from blood. The CDR3: CASSYPTARSGANVLTF. The DNA of the CDR3 is TGTGCCAGCAGCTACCCGACAGCTCGCTCTGGGGCCAACGTCCTGACTTTC.